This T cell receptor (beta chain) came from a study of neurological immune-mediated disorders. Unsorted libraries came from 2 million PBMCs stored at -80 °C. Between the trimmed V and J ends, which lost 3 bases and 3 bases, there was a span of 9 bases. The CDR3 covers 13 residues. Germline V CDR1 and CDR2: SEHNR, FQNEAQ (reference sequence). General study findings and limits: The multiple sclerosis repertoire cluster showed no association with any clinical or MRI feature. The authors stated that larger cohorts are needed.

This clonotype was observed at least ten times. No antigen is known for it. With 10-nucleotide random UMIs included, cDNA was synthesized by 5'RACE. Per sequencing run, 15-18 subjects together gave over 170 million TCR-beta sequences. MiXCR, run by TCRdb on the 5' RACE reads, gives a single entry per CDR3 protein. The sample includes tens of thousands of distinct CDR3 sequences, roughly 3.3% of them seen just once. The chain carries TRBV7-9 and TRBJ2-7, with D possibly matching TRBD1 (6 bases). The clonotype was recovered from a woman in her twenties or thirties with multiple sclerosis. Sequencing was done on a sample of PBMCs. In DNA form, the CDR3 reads TGTGCCAGCAGCTTCCAGGACAGCTACGAGCAGTACTTC. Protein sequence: CASSFQDSYEQYF.